These 5 T cell receptor beta chains share one sample of origin, sequenced in a study of lymphopenia after photon versus proton radiotherapy. Sequencing was performed with immunoSEQ multiplex PCR; in TCRdb, only in-frame clones are kept and a portion is missing. In the table there are 43,000 or so clones, 85% of which are singletons. The sequences come from peripheral blood, collected from a patient treated with photon-based radiotherapy. The receptors derive from a man aged 35 to 55 with gastric cancer.

This chain uses TRBV4-2 with TRBJ2-7, with D perhaps given as TRBD1 or TRBD2 (5 bases each). The CDR3 loop spans 13 amino acids. V lost 4 bases to trimming and J lost 0 bases, with 7 bases between them. Germline assignment: CDR1 LGHNA and CDR2 YNFKEQ. The CDR3 spells CASSLGASYEQYF. CDR3 in DNA: TGTGCCAGCAGCCTCGGGGCCTCCTACGAGCAGTACTTC.

This clone occurred a few times. This chain connects TRBV6-1 to TRBJ2-7; 9 nucleotides match TRBD1. V lost 10 bases, J lost 6 bases, and 10 bases stayed unmatched. Germline V gives CDR1 MNHNS, CDR2 SASEGT. CDR3 size: 13 residues. CDR3 residues: CATTGTGLAEQYF. The CDR3 bases are TGTGCCACCACAGGGACAGGGTTGGCCGAGCAGTACTTC.

The CDR3 DNA reads as TGTGCCAGCAGTTCACAGGGATCCAACACTGAAGCTTTCTTT. Protein: CASSSQGSNTEAFF. The genes are TRBV7-3 and TRBJ1-1, with D possibly matching TRBD1 (6 bases). Trimming removed 6 bases from V and 2 bases from J, with 13 bases in between. Germline V lookup: CDR1 SGHTA, CDR2 FQGTGA. The CDR3 is made up of 14 amino acids.

The V call is TRBV7-2, the J call TRBJ2-1; 13 bases map to TRBD2. Per the germline V gene, CDR1 is SGHTA and CDR2 is FQGNSA. V trimming: 5 bases; J trimming: 4 bases; junction bases outside the gene matches: 14. The CDR3 consists of 19 residues. CDR3 in DNA: TGTGCCAGCAGCCCCCACCCACCTCGGACTAGCGGGGGATACAATGAGCAGTTCTTC. The encoded protein is CASSPHPPRTSGGYNEQFF.

V and J are TRBV6-5 and TRBJ1-3; the D is unclear. CDR3 length: 15 residues. CDR1 MNHEY and CDR2 SVGAGI come from the germline V gene. Trimming shortened V by 5 bases and J by 0 bases, and 11 bases separated the two germline ends. This CDR3 reads CASSPHKSSGNTIYF. The CDR3 DNA reads TGTGCCAGCAGTCCTCACAAAAGCTCTGGAAACACCATATATTTT.